A selection of T cell receptor beta chains follows, all from one sample in a study of shared clonotypes between healthy human individuals. Data came from immunoSEQ multiplex PCR; TCRdb stores just in-frame clones and leaves some out. The data contain roughly 890,000 clones, 90% to 95% of them singletons. Specimen: naive CD8+ T cells sorted from blood. The source is a young man in good health. Each CDR3 is given with its conserved first and last residue. Fields, in order: V gene, CDR3 length, J gene, D gene, clone size, CDR3 DNA, CDR3 protein. D genes are given only for firm matches. Rows give clone size only sometimes, using once, few, many, or a class for an expanded clone.

v_call: TRBV7-9
cdr3_length: 17
j_call: TRBJ2-5
d_call: TRBD2
clone_size: NA
cdr3_nt: TGTGCCAGCAGCCCTAGACAGACTAGCGGGAGCCAAGAGACCCAGTACTTC
cdr3_aa: CASSPRQTSGSQETQYF

v_call: TRBV25-1
cdr3_length: 15
j_call: TRBJ1-4
d_call: NA
clone_size: once
cdr3_nt: TGTGCCAGGGAACGGGTGCAGGGAACTAATGAAAAACTGTTTTTT
cdr3_aa: CARERVQGTNEKLFF

v_call: TRBV28
cdr3_length: 14
j_call: TRBJ2-1
d_call: NA
clone_size: NA
cdr3_nt: TGTGCCAGCAGTTTCGGCCACTCCTACAATGAGCAGTTCTTC
cdr3_aa: CASSFGHSYNEQFF

v_call: TRBV4-1
cdr3_length: 17
j_call: TRBJ2-3
d_call: TRBD2
clone_size: NA
cdr3_nt: TGCGCCAGCAGCCAAACAATAACGGGAGGAGGTGCAGATACGCAGTATTTT
cdr3_aa: CASSQTITGGGADTQYF

v_call: TRBV7-9
cdr3_length: 14
j_call: TRBJ2-2
d_call: NA
clone_size: NA
cdr3_nt: TGTGCCAGCAGCTCCGTTGCGGACACCGGGGAGCTGTTTTTT
cdr3_aa: CASSSVADTGELFF

v_call: TRBV6-1
cdr3_length: 10
j_call: TRBJ2-1
d_call: NA
clone_size: NA
cdr3_nt: TGTGCCAGCAGAGCTAATGAGCAGTTCTTC
cdr3_aa: CASRANEQFF

v_call: TRBV6-1
cdr3_length: 12
j_call: TRBJ1-4
d_call: NA
clone_size: NA
cdr3_nt: TGTGCCAGCAGTGACTTACAAGGAAAACTGTTTTTT
cdr3_aa: CASSDLQGKLFF

v_call: TRBV19
cdr3_length: 13
j_call: TRBJ2-3
d_call: NA
clone_size: NA
cdr3_nt: TGTGCCAGTAACCCGGGAAGCACAGATACGCAGTATTTT
cdr3_aa: CASNPGSTDTQYF

v_call: TRBV9
cdr3_length: 14
j_call: TRBJ2-3
d_call: NA
clone_size: NA
cdr3_nt: TGTGCCAGCGCCCCCGCTGGAAGCACAGATACGCAGTATTTT
cdr3_aa: CASAPAGSTDTQYF

v_call: TRBV7-8
cdr3_length: 13
j_call: TRBJ1-1
d_call: NA
clone_size: NA
cdr3_nt: TGTGCCAGCAGCCCTGACAGGTTCACTGAAGCTTTCTTT
cdr3_aa: CASSPDRFTEAFF

v_call: TRBV7-9
cdr3_length: 12
j_call: TRBJ2-1
d_call: NA
clone_size: NA
cdr3_nt: TGTGCCAGCAGCGGACAGTTACAAGAGCAGTTCTTC
cdr3_aa: CASSGQLQEQFF

v_call: TRBV16
cdr3_length: 16
j_call: TRBJ1-1
d_call: TRBD1
clone_size: NA
cdr3_nt: TGTGCCAGCAGCCAAACGGTGGGACAGATGAACACTGAAGCTTTCTTT
cdr3_aa: CASSQTVGQMNTEAFF

v_call: TRBV27
cdr3_length: 16
j_call: TRBJ2-1
d_call: TRBD2
clone_size: NA
cdr3_nt: TGTGCCAGCAATCCCGTAGCGGGAGGGGGGGACAATGAGCAGTTCTTC
cdr3_aa: CASNPVAGGGDNEQFF

v_call: TRBV4-1
cdr3_length: 14
j_call: TRBJ2-6
d_call: NA
clone_size: NA
cdr3_nt: TGCGCCAGCCGGAGCATGTCGGCCGGCGACGTCCTGACTTTC
cdr3_aa: CASRSMSAGDVLTF

v_call: TRBV29-1
cdr3_length: 20
j_call: TRBJ2-1
d_call: TRBD1
clone_size: NA
cdr3_nt: TGCAGCGTTGCAACTGGGACAGGGGCTGTCGTTGTAGTCTCCTACAATGAGCAGTTCTTC
cdr3_aa: CSVATGTGAVVVVSYNEQFF

v_call: TRBV19
cdr3_length: 14
j_call: TRBJ2-7
d_call: NA
clone_size: NA
cdr3_nt: TGTGCCAGTAGTTGGAGGGACAACTCCTACGAGCAGTACTTC
cdr3_aa: CASSWRDNSYEQYF

v_call: TRBV7-9
cdr3_length: 17
j_call: TRBJ1-1
d_call: NA
clone_size: NA
cdr3_nt: TGTGCCAGCAGCTTAAGTGCCATCAGGGGTCGGGGCACTGAAGCTTTCTTT
cdr3_aa: CASSLSAIRGRGTEAFF

v_call: TRBV2
cdr3_length: 15
j_call: TRBJ2-4
d_call: TRBD1
clone_size: NA
cdr3_nt: TGTGCCAGCAGTGAGGGACAGCTAGCCAAAAACATTCAGTACTTC
cdr3_aa: CASSEGQLAKNIQYF

v_call: TRBV27
cdr3_length: 12
j_call: TRBJ2-3
d_call: NA
clone_size: NA
cdr3_nt: TGTGCCAGCAGTTTACAGGGGGATACGCAGTATTTT
cdr3_aa: CASSLQGDTQYF

v_call: TRBV11-3
cdr3_length: 14
j_call: TRBJ2-7
d_call: NA
clone_size: NA
cdr3_nt: TGTGCCAGCAGCTTAGAAAACAGACCCTACGAGCAGTACTTC
cdr3_aa: CASSLENRPYEQYF

v_call: TRBV15
cdr3_length: 14
j_call: TRBJ2-5
d_call: TRBD1
clone_size: once
cdr3_nt: TGTGCCACCGGAACCGGGACAGGGCAGGAGACCCAGTACTTC
cdr3_aa: CATGTGTGQETQYF

v_call: TRBV27
cdr3_length: 15
j_call: TRBJ2-7
d_call: TRBD2
clone_size: once
cdr3_nt: TGTGCCAGCAGTTTAGAAGCGGGAGGCCCCTACGAGCAGTACTTC
cdr3_aa: CASSLEAGGPYEQYF

v_call: TRBV7-3
cdr3_length: 15
j_call: TRBJ2-3
d_call: TRBD2
clone_size: NA
cdr3_nt: TGTGCCAGCAGCCCGTCACTAGCGCGCACAGATACGCAGTATTTT
cdr3_aa: CASSPSLARTDTQYF

v_call: TRBV10-1
cdr3_length: 13
j_call: TRBJ2-5
d_call: NA
clone_size: NA
cdr3_nt: TGCGCCAGCAGTGACGCTCCGGGGAAGACCCAGTACTTC
cdr3_aa: CASSDAPGKTQYF

v_call: TRBV10-2
cdr3_length: 11
j_call: TRBJ2-1
d_call: NA
clone_size: once
cdr3_nt: TGCGCCAGCTGGATCTACAATGAGCAGTTCTTC
cdr3_aa: CASWIYNEQFF

v_call: TRBV27
cdr3_length: 16
j_call: TRBJ2-7
d_call: TRBD1
clone_size: NA
cdr3_nt: TGTGCCAGCAGTTTCGTTAAAGACCAACAGGGGGACGAGCAGTACTTC
cdr3_aa: CASSFVKDQQGDEQYF

v_call: TRBV28
cdr3_length: 14
j_call: TRBJ2-3
d_call: NA
clone_size: NA
cdr3_nt: TGTGCCAGCAGTTCACAGATCGACACAGATACGCAGTATTTT
cdr3_aa: CASSSQIDTDTQYF

v_call: TRBV27
cdr3_length: 12
j_call: TRBJ2-3
d_call: NA
clone_size: NA
cdr3_nt: TGTGCCAGCAGTGACCTCACAGATACGCAGTATTTT
cdr3_aa: CASSDLTDTQYF

v_call: TRBV19
cdr3_length: 13
j_call: TRBJ2-5
d_call: NA
clone_size: NA
cdr3_nt: TGTGCCAGTAGTATCTACGTCCAAGAGACCCAGTACTTC
cdr3_aa: CASSIYVQETQYF

v_call: TRBV9
cdr3_length: 15
j_call: TRBJ2-1
d_call: NA
clone_size: NA
cdr3_nt: TGTGCCAGCAGCGTAGGAGGAGGCTCCTACAATGAGCAGTTCTTC
cdr3_aa: CASSVGGGSYNEQFF

v_call: TRBV9
cdr3_length: 17
j_call: TRBJ2-3
d_call: TRBD1
clone_size: NA
cdr3_nt: TGTGCCAGCAGCGTACCCCCTTATACAGGGGCCACAGATACGCAGTATTTT
cdr3_aa: CASSVPPYTGATDTQYF

v_call: TRBV6-1
cdr3_length: 13
j_call: TRBJ1-1
d_call: NA
clone_size: NA
cdr3_nt: TGTGCCAGCGGGGACAAGAGTTTTTCTGAAGCTTTCTTT
cdr3_aa: CASGDKSFSEAFF

v_call: TRBV15
cdr3_length: 15
j_call: TRBJ2-5
d_call: TRBD2
clone_size: NA
cdr3_nt: TGTGCCACCAGCAGCCTGGGACTAGCGAGTGAGACCCAGTACTTC
cdr3_aa: CATSSLGLASETQYF

v_call: TRBV4-1
cdr3_length: 15
j_call: TRBJ2-1
d_call: NA
clone_size: NA
cdr3_nt: TGCGCCAGCAGCCCTCACCCGACAGACTACAATGAGCAGTTCTTC
cdr3_aa: CASSPHPTDYNEQFF

v_call: TRBV4-3
cdr3_length: 14
j_call: TRBJ1-4
d_call: NA
clone_size: NA
cdr3_nt: TGCGCCAGCAGCCAAGAGGCGGGGGCTGAAAAACTGTTTTTT
cdr3_aa: CASSQEAGAEKLFF

v_call: TRBV2
cdr3_length: 13
j_call: TRBJ2-2
d_call: NA
clone_size: NA
cdr3_nt: TGTGCCAGCTTGGATCGGTGGACCGGGGAGCTGTTTTTT
cdr3_aa: CASLDRWTGELFF

v_call: TRBV28
cdr3_length: 14
j_call: TRBJ1-1
d_call: NA
clone_size: NA
cdr3_nt: TGTGCCAGCAGTTCCAGGGCCCAGCGGGCTGAAGCTTTCTTT
cdr3_aa: CASSSRAQRAEAFF

v_call: TRBV9
cdr3_length: 14
j_call: TRBJ2-7
d_call: NA
clone_size: once
cdr3_nt: TGTGCCAGCAGCCCCCCGGGGGCATCCTACGAGCAGTACTTC
cdr3_aa: CASSPPGASYEQYF

v_call: TRBV7-3
cdr3_length: 15
j_call: TRBJ2-5
d_call: TRBD2
clone_size: NA
cdr3_nt: TGTGCCAGCAGCCCTTTCGCTAGCGGAAAAGAGACCCAGTACTTC
cdr3_aa: CASSPFASGKETQYF

v_call: TRBV7-8
cdr3_length: 14
j_call: TRBJ2-7
d_call: NA
clone_size: NA
cdr3_nt: TGTGCCAGCAGCTACTGGGGGCAGGCCTACGAGCAGTACTTC
cdr3_aa: CASSYWGQAYEQYF

v_call: TRBV5-1
cdr3_length: 12
j_call: TRBJ2-2
d_call: NA
clone_size: NA
cdr3_nt: TGCGCCAGCAGCTTCTGGGCGGGGGAGCTGTTTTTT
cdr3_aa: CASSFWAGELFF

v_call: TRBV7-9
cdr3_length: 18
j_call: TRBJ2-5
d_call: NA
clone_size: NA
cdr3_nt: TGTGCCAGCAGCCCCGGATGGAATGACTTGGGGACGCAAGAGACCCAGTACTTC
cdr3_aa: CASSPGWNDLGTQETQYF

v_call: TRBV16
cdr3_length: 17
j_call: TRBJ2-7
d_call: TRBD1
clone_size: NA
cdr3_nt: TGTGCCAGCAGCCAATCGCTTGGGACAGAGATTTACTACGAGCAGTACTTC
cdr3_aa: CASSQSLGTEIYYEQYF

v_call: TRBV7-6
cdr3_length: 12
j_call: TRBJ2-7
d_call: NA
clone_size: NA
cdr3_nt: TGTGCCAGCAGCACCAACCTACTAAAGCAGTACTTC
cdr3_aa: CASSTNLLKQYF

v_call: TRBV6-1
cdr3_length: 14
j_call: TRBJ2-1
d_call: TRBD1
clone_size: NA
cdr3_nt: TGTGCCAGCAGTCCGGGACGGACAGGTAATGAGCAGTTCTTC
cdr3_aa: CASSPGRTGNEQFF

v_call: TRBV6-5
cdr3_length: 15
j_call: TRBJ1-3
d_call: NA
clone_size: NA
cdr3_nt: TGTGCCAGCAGTTTTGGGACCGTCTCTGGAAACACCATATATTTT
cdr3_aa: CASSFGTVSGNTIYF

v_call: TRBV11-2
cdr3_length: 16
j_call: TRBJ2-3
d_call: TRBD2
clone_size: NA
cdr3_nt: TGTGCCAGCAGCTTATTTCCGCGGGAGGGCCCAGATACGCAGTATTTT
cdr3_aa: CASSLFPREGPDTQYF

v_call: TRBV5-1
cdr3_length: 17
j_call: TRBJ2-7
d_call: NA
clone_size: once
cdr3_nt: TGCGCCAGCAGCTTGGGCCACTCCGGAGAGCATCTGTACGAGCAGTACTTC
cdr3_aa: CASSLGHSGEHLYEQYF